This TCR beta chain was recovered during a study of blood T cells in healthy people across ages. General observations from the study: Greater diversity and more naive CD4+ cells were seen in long-lived donors than in aged donors.

As for this clonotype: The antigen remains undetermined.

The germline V gene has CDR1 SGHDT and CDR2 YYEEEE. Trimming stripped 0 bases from V and 1 base from J, with 11 bases between. The CDR3 is made up of 16 amino acids. PCR was performed a second time for about 7 to 12 cycles using a sample-barcoded 5' primer and a J-beta primer mix. TCRdb reprocessed the 5' RACE reads via MiXCR and lists one record per CDR3 protein. Altogether approximately 1,000,000 distinct CDR3 sequences are present, under 40% being singletons, with the ten largest covering around 13%. The clonotype comes from a man aged 18 to 30 in good health. Sequencing used blood. This chain links TRBV5-6 with TRBJ2-1; possible D gene TRBD2, 5 bases. CDR3 residues: CASSLARRRSYNEQFF. The CDR3 DNA is TGTGCCAGCAGCTTGGCTCGCAGGAGGTCCTACAATGAGCAGTTCTTC.